This passage covers 3 T cell receptor beta chains from one sample sequenced in a study of control samples from healthy donors and cancer patients. Method: immunoSEQ multiplex PCR; TCRdb's copy keeps in-frame clones and lacks some. Here the sample spans around 41,000 clones, 90% to 95% being singletons. Sequencing used blood. These receptors came from a man aged 60 to 69 in good health.

Comment on this clone: The DNA is omitted, as the CDR3 cannot be located on it reliably, and the CDR3 follows TCRdb's listing. The chain couples TRBV6-5 to TRBJ2-7. CDR1 and CDR2 (germline): MNHEY, SVGAGI. Termini included, the CDR3 measures 14 amino acids. The CDR3 loop reads CASSSSGALYEQYF.

The chain joins TRBV3-1 (or the pseudogene TRBV3-2) to TRBJ2-2; TRBD1 agrees at 9 bases. J was trimmed by 5 bases and V by 10 bases; bases with no gene match: 8. The CDR3 runs to 14 residues. The germline gives CDR1 LGHDT, CDR2 YNNKEL (reference sequence). The CDR3 is CAIRQGGGTGELFF. CDR3 sequence (DNA): TGTGCCATCCGACAGGGGGGCGGAACCGGGGAGCTGTTTTTT.

The V gene is TRBV28, the J gene TRBJ1-5; D is unclear. Germline V gene sequence: CDR1 MDHEN, CDR2 SYDVKM. The CDR3 is 15 residues long. V was cut by 6 bases and J by 2 bases, with 14 bases left in between. Here the CDR3 reads CASSTLGSGNQPQHF. The CDR3 nucleotides read TGTGCCAGCAGCACCCTCGGGTCGGGCAATCAGCCCCAGCATTTT.